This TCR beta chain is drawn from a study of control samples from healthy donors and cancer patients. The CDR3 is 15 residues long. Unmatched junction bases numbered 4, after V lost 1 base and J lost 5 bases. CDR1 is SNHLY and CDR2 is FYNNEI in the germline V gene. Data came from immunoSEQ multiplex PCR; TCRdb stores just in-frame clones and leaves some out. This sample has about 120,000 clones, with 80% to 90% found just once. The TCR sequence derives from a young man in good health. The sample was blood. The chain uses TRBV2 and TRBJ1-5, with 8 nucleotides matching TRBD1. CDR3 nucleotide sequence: TGTGCCAGCAGTGAAGTAGGACAGGGACATCAGCCCCAGCATTTT. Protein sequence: CASSEVGQGHQPQHF.